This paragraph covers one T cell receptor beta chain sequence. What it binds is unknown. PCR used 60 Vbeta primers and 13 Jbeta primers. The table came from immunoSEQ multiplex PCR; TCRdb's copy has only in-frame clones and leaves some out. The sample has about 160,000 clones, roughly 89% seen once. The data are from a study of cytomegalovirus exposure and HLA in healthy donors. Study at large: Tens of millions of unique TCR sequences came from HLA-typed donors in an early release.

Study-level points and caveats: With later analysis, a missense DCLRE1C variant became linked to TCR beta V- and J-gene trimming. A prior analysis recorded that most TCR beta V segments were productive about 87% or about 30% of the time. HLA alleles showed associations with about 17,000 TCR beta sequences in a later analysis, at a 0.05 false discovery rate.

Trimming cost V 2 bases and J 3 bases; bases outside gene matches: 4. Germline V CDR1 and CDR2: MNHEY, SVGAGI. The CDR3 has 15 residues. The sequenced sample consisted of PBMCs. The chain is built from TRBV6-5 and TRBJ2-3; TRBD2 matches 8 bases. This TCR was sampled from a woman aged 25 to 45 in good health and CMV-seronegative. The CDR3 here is CASSYGRGGTDTQYF. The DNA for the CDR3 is TGTGCCAGCAGTTACGGTCGGGGGGGAACAGATACGCAGTATTTT.